This TCR beta chain was recorded in a study of OX40 agonist ivuxolimab in advanced cancers. Notes on this clone: Antigen specificity is unknown.

Only in-frame clones appear in the TCRdb table, and some are missing; sequencing was by immunoSEQ multiplex PCR. Among tens of thousands of clones, roughly 84% were seen once, and the ten largest hold about 2.5%. Broader study findings: At 0.1 to 3.0 mg/kg and by week 6, clonal expansion occurred in CD4+ and CD8+ blood T cells.

Trimming removed 0 bases at V and 3 bases at J, with 17 bases between. Germline V gives CDR1 LGHNA, CDR2 YSLEER. The CDR3 runs 17 residues. The sequencing used CD4+ or CD8+ T cells sorted from blood, collected in a trial of the OX40 agonist ivuxolimab. The chain employs TRBV4-3 and TRBJ2-5, with D possibly being TRBD1 (6 bases). The clonotype originates from an adult with an advanced solid tumor such as melanoma, head and neck, liver or kidney cancer. Here the CDR3 reads CASSQDHGGRGKETQYF. The CDR3 nucleotides are TGCGCCAGCAGCCAAGATCACGGCGGCAGGGGTAAAGAGACCCAGTACTTC.